Each of the 5 T cell receptor beta chains below was sequenced from the same sample in a study of cytotoxic CD8 clonotypes in ibrutinib-treated CLL. Sequenced by immunoSEQ multiplex PCR; TCRdb stores in-frame clones only, minus some. Of approximately 97,000 clones detected, 60% to 80% appear once; the ten largest clones hold 20% to 25%. Sequenced material: PBMCs, taken after 24 months of ibrutinib treatment. Receptor source: a human donor with chronic lymphocytic leukemia.

The rearrangement links TRBV7-2 to TRBJ2-1, with 12 nucleotides matching TRBD2. The V segment lost 5 bases and the J segment 8 bases; nucleotides outside the gene matches: 7. The CDR3 extends over 15 amino acids. The V gene's germline CDR1 is SGHTA and CDR2 FQGNSA. CDR3 in DNA: TGTGCCAGCAGCCAACTAGCGGGGGGCCGTGATGAGCAGTTCTTC. Protein: CASSQLAGGRDEQFF.

The table lists this clone with a few counts. The chain links TRBV2 to TRBJ2-1; TRBD2 aligns across 10 bases. CDR1 is SNHLY and CDR2 is FYNNEI in the germline V gene. J was trimmed by 10 bases and V by 6 bases; bases with no gene match: 12. CDR3 length: 15 amino acids. Written as DNA, the CDR3 is TGTGCCAGCAGCTCGAGGAGCGGGGGGGCGATCGAGCAGTTCTTC. It is translated as CASSSRSGGAIEQFF. Complete variable domain (other parts from reference TRBV2 and TRBJ2-1): EPEVTQTPSHQVTQMGQEVILRCVPISNHLYFYWYRQILGQKVEFLVSFYNNEISEKSEIFDDQFSVERPDGSNFTLKIRSTKLEDSAMYFCASSSRSGGAIEQFFGPGTRLTVL.

The chain carries TRBV7-9 and TRBJ2-7; 7 bases agree with TRBD2. V dropped 3 bases and J dropped 5; count of bases not matched to a gene: 13. The CDR3 consists of 16 residues. Germline CDR1 reads SEHNR; CDR2 reads FQNEAQ (reference sequence). CDR3 bases: TGTGCCAGCAGCTTCTTTGGGGGGGACTTACGTGACGAGCAGTACTTC. Its translation: CASSFFGGDLRDEQYF.

The V gene is TRBV5-1, the J gene TRBJ2-7; the match to TRBD1 covers 7 bases. Germline CDR1 and CDR2: SGHRS and YFSETQ. The CDR3 is made up of 12 amino acids. The ends lost 4 bases at V and 6 bases at J; junction bases unmatched: 4. CDR3 in amino acids: CASSGHRGEQYF. For the CDR3, the DNA is TGCGCCAGCAGCGGGCACAGGGGCGAGCAGTACTTC.

The V and J genes are TRBV27 and TRBJ1-6, with D unresolved. There are 18 residues in the CDR3. Trimming pared 1 base from V and 1 base from J, leaving 14 bases between. Germline V gene lookup returns CDR1 MNHEY and CDR2 SMNVEV (reference sequence). Here the CDR3 DNA reads TGTGCCAGCAGTTTATGGCACACTGGATGGTCCTATAATTCACCCCTCCACTTT. It yields the protein CASSLWHTGWSYNSPLHF.